These T cell receptor beta chains were read from a single sample in a study of read filtering for tumor transcriptome and immune sequencing. TCRdb reanalysed the reads using MiXCR and keeps one entry per CDR3 protein. This table has tens of thousands of distinct CDR3 sequences, about 20% appearing once. Material for sequencing was a population of CD138-negative cells sorted from bone marrow. Source of these receptors: a donor older than 35 with multiple myeloma. Each CDR3 is given with its conserved first and last residue. A D gene is named only where the DNA matches it firmly. The size entry is marked missing in some rows and otherwise reads once, few, many or a size class.

D: TRBD1; V: TRBV25-1; size: NA; J: TRBJ2-2; CDR3: CASSEETEAGGYTGELFF; DNA: TGTGCCAGCAGTGAAGAAACGGAGGCAGGGGGCTACACCGGGGAGCTGTTTTTT
D: NA; V: TRBV12-3/TRBV12-4; size: many; J: TRBJ2-2; CDR3: CASSLRETGELFF; DNA: TGTGCCAGCAGTTTAAGGGAAACCGGGGAGCTGTTTTTT
D: TRBD2; V: TRBV4-2; size: many; J: TRBJ2-7; CDR3: CASSQVLGGSDEQYF; DNA: TGTGCCAGCAGCCAAGTTTTGGGCGGGAGTGACGAGCAGTACTTC
D: TRBD2; V: TRBV14; size: many; J: TRBJ2-1; CDR3: CASSQRLAGDPYNEQFF; DNA: TGTGCCAGCAGCCAACGACTAGCGGGAGATCCCTACAATGAGCAGTTCTTC
D: NA; V: TRBV4-2; size: few; J: TRBJ2-6; CDR3: CASSQGFLGSGANVLTF; DNA: TGTGCCAGCAGCCAAGGTTTCTTGGGCTCTGGGGCCAACGTCCTGACTTTC
D: TRBD1; V: TRBV29-1; size: many; J: TRBJ2-3; CDR3: CSVRTGGITDTQYF; DNA: TGCAGCGTCCGGACAGGGGGCATAACAGATACGCAGTATTTT
D: NA; V: TRBV4-1; size: few; J: TRBJ2-1; CDR3: CASSQVVVSGNEQFF; DNA: TGCGCCAGCAGCCAAGTTGTCGTGAGCGGGAATGAGCAGTTCTTC
D: NA; V: TRBV15; size: many; J: TRBJ1-1; CDR3: CATSRDMGDEAFF; DNA: TGTGCCACCAGCAGAGATATGGGGGACGAAGCTTTCTTT
D: NA; V: TRBV5-1; size: medium-sized; J: TRBJ2-1; CDR3: CASSLWSSLSEQFF; DNA: TGCGCCAGCAGCTTGTGGTCTAGTTTGAGTGAGCAGTTCTTC
D: TRBD2; V: TRBV9; size: NA; J: TRBJ2-3; CDR3: CASSISSGSTDTQYF; DNA: TGTGCCAGCAGCATCAGTAGCGGGAGCACAGATACGCAGTATTTT
D: TRBD1; V: TRBV11-2; size: few; J: TRBJ1-5; CDR3: CASSQGTGAQPQHF; DNA: TGTGCCAGCAGCCAGGGGACAGGGGCTCAGCCCCAGCATTTT
D: NA; V: TRBV28; size: NA; J: TRBJ2-3; CDR3: CASSFQAIGDTQYF; DNA: TGTGCCAGCAGTTTCCAAGCGATAGGGGATACGCAGTATTTT
D: NA; V: TRBV12-3/TRBV12-4; size: few; J: TRBJ2-7; CDR3: CASSFAPSEPYEQYF; DNA: TGTGCCAGCAGTTTCGCCCCGTCCGAGCCCTACGAGCAGTACTTC
D: NA; V: TRBV29-1; size: many; J: TRBJ2-3; CDR3: CSVAWGDISTDTQYF; DNA: TGCAGCGTTGCGTGGGGGGACATTAGCACAGATACGCAGTATTTT
D: NA; V: TRBV29-1; size: many; J: TRBJ2-7; CDR3: CSARKNYEQYF; DNA: TGCAGCGCTCGGAAGAACTACGAGCAGTACTTC
D: TRBD2; V: TRBV14; size: many; J: TRBJ2-1; CDR3: CASSSETSRYNEQFF; DNA: TGTGCCAGCAGCTCGGAGACTAGCAGGTACAATGAGCAGTTCTTC
D: NA; V: TRBV29-1; size: NA; J: TRBJ1-2; CDR3: CSVEGAQDGYTF; DNA: TGCAGCGTTGAAGGGGCCCAGGATGGCTACACCTTC
D: TRBD2; V: TRBV6-6; size: NA; J: TRBJ2-7; CDR3: CASWPGAGGPGEQYF; DNA: TGTGCCAGTTGGCCTGGGGCGGGAGGGCCGGGCGAGCAGTACTTC
D: TRBD2; V: TRBV4-2; size: many; J: TRBJ2-3; CDR3: CASSQDPTSGRTDTQYF; DNA: TGTGCCAGCAGCCAAGATCCCACTAGCGGACGCACAGATACGCAGTATTTT
D: NA; V: TRBV7-8; size: many; J: TRBJ2-2; CDR3: CASSLEGRVAGELFF; DNA: TGTGCCAGCAGCTTAGAGGGTCGGGTTGCCGGGGAGCTGTTTTTT
D: TRBD2; V: TRBV29-1; size: medium-sized; J: TRBJ2-1; CDR3: CSVGASGDYNEQFF; DNA: TGCAGCGTTGGGGCTAGCGGAGATTACAATGAGCAGTTCTTC
D: NA; V: TRBV29-1; size: NA; J: TRBJ2-1; CDR3: CSVDRDSPDNEQFF; DNA: TGCAGCGTTGATCGGGACTCCCCCGACAACGAGCAGTTCTTC
D: NA; V: TRBV30; size: many; J: TRBJ2-7; CDR3: CAWSPPTRYEQYF; DNA: TGTGCCTGGAGTCCCCCCACCCGCTACGAGCAGTACTTC
D: TRBD2; V: TRBV11-2; size: NA; J: TRBJ2-1; CDR3: CASSFSSGEHSEQFF; DNA: TGTGCCAGCAGCTTCTCCAGCGGGGAACACAGTGAGCAGTTCTTC
D: NA; V: TRBV6-6; size: many; J: TRBJ2-7; CDR3: CASSYFLGGTYEQYF; DNA: TGTGCCAGCAGTTACTTTCTCGGCGGCACCTACGAGCAGTACTTC
D: NA; V: TRBV7-2; size: many; J: TRBJ2-1; CDR3: CASAKNNEQFF; DNA: TGTGCCAGCGCTAAGAACAATGAGCAGTTCTTC
D: TRBD2; V: TRBV7-6; size: few; J: TRBJ2-7; CDR3: CASSLGTSGTLYF; DNA: TGTGCCAGCAGCTTGGGGACTAGCGGGACGCTGTACTTC
D: NA; V: TRBV6-6; size: many; J: TRBJ2-1; CDR3: CASSQTEDYNEQFF; DNA: TGTGCCAGCAGTCAGACAGAAGACTACAATGAGCAGTTCTTC
D: NA; V: TRBV29-1; size: many; J: TRBJ1-2; CDR3: CSVEGPFYGYTF; DNA: TGCAGCGTTGAGGGTCCTTTCTATGGCTACACCTTC
D: TRBD1; V: TRBV29-1; size: many; J: TRBJ2-1; CDR3: CSVGQGTYNEQFF; DNA: TGCAGCGTTGGACAGGGGACCTACAATGAGCAGTTCTTC
D: NA; V: TRBV29-1; size: many; J: TRBJ2-1; CDR3: CSVETGSNEQFF; DNA: TGCAGCGTTGAAACAGGTTCAAATGAGCAGTTCTTC
D: NA; V: TRBV4-1; size: many; J: TRBJ1-1; CDR3: CASSQGVGTEAFF; DNA: TGCGCCAGCAGCCAGGGAGTTGGAACTGAAGCTTTCTTT
D: TRBD2; V: TRBV10-3; size: many; J: TRBJ2-6; CDR3: CAISEAGTSVSGANVLTF; DNA: TGTGCCATCAGTGAAGCCGGGACTAGCGTCTCTGGGGCCAACGTCCTGACTTTC
D: NA; V: TRBV29-1; size: NA; J: TRBJ1-4; CDR3: CGVEQGGEKLFF; DNA: TGCGGCGTTGAACAGGGAGGGGAAAAACTGTTTTTT
D: NA; V: TRBV7-3; size: many; J: TRBJ2-2; CDR3: CASKAGELFF; DNA: TGTGCCAGCAAGGCCGGGGAGCTGTTTTTT
D: TRBD1; V: TRBV2; size: once; J: TRBJ2-2; CDR3: CASRKAGTGVTGELFF; DNA: TGTGCCAGCAGAAAGGCCGGGACAGGGGTAACCGGGGAGCTGTTTTTT
D: NA; V: TRBV11-3; size: NA; J: TRBJ2-5; CDR3: CASGPASLETQYF; DNA: TGTGCCAGCGGCCCCGCCTCCTTGGAGACCCAGTACTTC
D: TRBD2; V: TRBV29-1; size: NA; J: TRBJ2-2; CDR3: CSYKGLAGSTGELFF; DNA: TGCAGCTATAAGGGACTAGCGGGGAGCACCGGGGAGCTGTTTTTT
D: TRBD1; V: TRBV6-5; size: many; J: TRBJ2-7; CDR3: CASTLTGASEQYF; DNA: TGTGCCAGCACCCTGACAGGGGCGAGCGAGCAGTACTTC
D: TRBD2; V: TRBV7-9; size: few; J: TRBJ2-1; CDR3: CASSLTSGRYNEQFF; DNA: TGTGCCAGCAGCTTAACTAGCGGACGATACAATGAGCAGTTCTTC
D: NA; V: TRBV29-1; size: many; J: TRBJ1-1; CDR3: CSVVSANTEAFF; DNA: TGCAGCGTTGTATCCGCGAACACTGAAGCTTTCTTT
D: NA; V: TRBV5-1; size: many; J: TRBJ1-1; CDR3: CASSLGMTGNTEAFF; DNA: TGCGCCAGCAGCTTGGGTATGACAGGTAACACTGAAGCTTTCTTT
D: TRBD1; V: TRBV18; size: many; J: TRBJ2-2; CDR3: CASSRGGELTGELFF; DNA: TGTGCCAGCTCACGAGGGGGCGAGCTCACCGGGGAGCTGTTTTTT
D: NA; V: TRBV20-1; size: many; J: TRBJ2-6; CDR3: CSATREAGANVLTF; DNA: TGCAGTGCTACTCGGGAAGCTGGGGCCAACGTCCTGACTTTC
D: NA; V: TRBV6-2/TRBV6-3; size: many; J: TRBJ2-7; CDR3: CASSLPTYEQYF; DNA: TGTGCCAGCAGTCTACCAACTTACGAGCAGTACTTC
D: NA; V: TRBV27; size: many; J: TRBJ2-3; CDR3: CASSLGSDTDTQYF; DNA: TGTGCCAGCAGTTTAGGCTCGGACACAGATACGCAGTATTTT
D: NA; V: TRBV12-3/TRBV12-4; size: many; J: TRBJ2-3; CDR3: CASSSTDTQYF; DNA: TGTGCCAGCAGTTCCACAGATACGCAGTATTTT
D: NA; V: TRBV7-9; size: many; J: TRBJ2-6; CDR3: CAVRISGANVLTF; DNA: TGTGCCGTACGGATTTCTGGGGCCAACGTCCTGACTTTC
D: NA; V: TRBV19; size: many; J: TRBJ2-2; CDR3: CASSIGTNTGELFF; DNA: TGTGCCAGTAGTATAGGAACGAACACCGGGGAGCTGTTTTTT
D: NA; V: TRBV12-3/TRBV12-4; size: many; J: TRBJ2-1; CDR3: CASRYNQDEQFF; DNA: TGTGCCAGCAGATACAACCAGGATGAGCAGTTCTTC
D: NA; V: TRBV2; size: many; J: TRBJ2-1; CDR3: CASWGVFNNEQFF; DNA: TGTGCCAGCTGGGGGGTTTTCAACAATGAGCAGTTCTTC
D: NA; V: TRBV28; size: many; J: TRBJ1-1; CDR3: CATFGQGTTEAFF; DNA: TGTGCCACTTTTGGGCAGGGTACGACTGAAGCTTTCTTT
D: NA; V: TRBV19; size: NA; J: TRBJ1-2; CDR3: CASNNNYGYTF; DNA: TGTGCCAGTAATAATAACTATGGCTACACCTTC
D: NA; V: TRBV3-1; size: NA; J: TRBJ2-5; CDR3: CASSQGTYEETQYF; DNA: TGTGCCAGCAGCCAAGGGACATACGAAGAGACCCAGTACTTC
D: TRBD2; V: TRBV28; size: many; J: TRBJ2-1; CDR3: CASSFRLAGDNEQFF; DNA: TGTGCCAGCAGTTTTCGGCTAGCGGGAGACAATGAGCAGTTCTTC